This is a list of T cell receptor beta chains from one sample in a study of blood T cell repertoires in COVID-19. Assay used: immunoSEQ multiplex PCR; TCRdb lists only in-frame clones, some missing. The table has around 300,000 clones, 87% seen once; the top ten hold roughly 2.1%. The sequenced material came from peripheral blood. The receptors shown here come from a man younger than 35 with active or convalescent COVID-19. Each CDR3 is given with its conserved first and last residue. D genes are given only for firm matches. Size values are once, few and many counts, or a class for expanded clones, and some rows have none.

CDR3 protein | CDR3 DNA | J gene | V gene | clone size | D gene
CASSHRQGSNEKLFF | TGTGCCAGCTCACACCGACAGGGATCTAATGAAAAACTGTTTTTT | TRBJ1-4 | TRBV18 | once | TRBD1
CASSSPVRGSGYGYTF | TGTGCCAGCAGCTCTCCGGTCAGGGGCAGTGGCTATGGCTACACCTTC | TRBJ1-2 | TRBV5-4 | once | -
CASSLPGVTGNTIYF | TGTGCCAGCAGCTTGCCAGGGGTAACCGGAAACACCATATATTTT | TRBJ1-3 | TRBV5-4 | - | -
CSASGQLFGYTF | TGCAGTGCTAGTGGGCAGTTGTTCGGCTACACCTTC | TRBJ1-2 | TRBV20-1 | - | -
CASGSGYGYTF | TGTGCCAGCGGGAGTGGCTATGGCTACACCTTC | TRBJ1-2 | TRBV28 | - | -
CASSWGQGTQYEQYF | TGCGCCAGCAGCTGGGGACAGGGTACGCAGTACGAGCAGTACTTC | TRBJ2-7 | TRBV5-1 | - | TRBD1
CASSYPGAGANANTGELFF | TGTGCCAGCAGCTACCCCGGGGCGGGGGCCAATGCGAACACCGGGGAGCTGTTTTTT | TRBJ2-2 | TRBV7-3 | - | -
CASSQDDHRISEAFF | TGTGCCAGCAGCCAAGATGATCACCGAATTAGTGAAGCTTTCTTT | TRBJ1-1 | TRBV3-1/TRBV3-2 | - | -
CASSLGTGETQYF | TGTGCCAGCAGCTTAGGGACAGGGGAGACCCAGTACTTC | TRBJ2-5 | TRBV11-3 | - | TRBD1
CATEGRIGGLAFF | TGTGCCACGGAGGGGCGGATAGGTGGATTAGCTTTCTTT | TRBJ1-1 | TRBV28 | few | -
CASSLAVSGANVLTF | TGCGCCAGCAGCTTGGCGGTCTCTGGGGCCAACGTCCTGACTTTC | TRBJ2-6 | TRBV5-1 | - | -
CASSLDRVTGELFF | TGCGCCAGCAGCCTGGACAGGGTCACCGGGGAGCTGTTTTTT | TRBJ2-2 | TRBV5-1 | - | TRBD1
CASSLGFPKGDEQFF | TGTGCCAGCAGCTTGGGTTTCCCTAAAGGGGATGAGCAGTTCTTC | TRBJ2-1 | TRBV5-4 | - | -
CASSLTSGRPGELFF | TGCGCCAGCAGCCTGACTAGCGGGAGGCCCGGGGAGCTGTTTTTT | TRBJ2-2 | TRBV5-1 | - | TRBD2
CASSVRGSSYEQYF | TGCGCCAGCAGTGTTCGGGGGAGTTCCTACGAGCAGTACTTC | TRBJ2-7 | TRBV10-2 | - | -
CASSIVRTVLTDTQYF | TGTGCCAGTAGTATAGTCAGGACAGTCCTCACAGATACGCAGTATTTT | TRBJ2-3 | TRBV19 | - | -
CASSFGQGEETQYF | TGCGCCAGCAGCTTCGGACAAGGGGAAGAGACCCAGTACTTC | TRBJ2-5 | TRBV5-1 | - | -
CASSLLAQSYEQYF | TGTGCCAGCAGCTTATTAGCGCAGTCCTACGAGCAGTACTTC | TRBJ2-7 | TRBV7-2 | - | -
CASSSTGAGANVLTF | TGTGCCAGCAGCTCAACAGGGGCTGGGGCCAACGTCCTGACTTTC | TRBJ2-6 | TRBV13 | - | TRBD1
CASSLDRSYEQYF | TGTGCCAGCAGTTTGGACAGGTCCTACGAGCAGTACTTC | TRBJ2-7 | TRBV27 | - | TRBD1
CASSGLAGETTGELFF | TGTGCCAGCAGTGGCCTAGCGGGAGAGACCACCGGGGAGCTGTTTTTT | TRBJ2-2 | TRBV6-1 | - | TRBD2
CASSMLEDSNQPQHF | TGTGCCAGTAGTATGCTGGAGGATAGCAATCAGCCCCAGCATTTT | TRBJ1-5 | TRBV19 | - | -
CASSSLPNTATEAFF | TGTGCCAGCAGTTCCCTTCCTAATACAGCCACTGAAGCTTTCTTT | TRBJ1-1 | TRBV6-6 | - | -
CASSLLPGQGSNEQFF | TGTGCCAGCAGTTTACTACCGGGACAGGGGTCCAATGAGCAGTTCTTC | TRBJ2-1 | TRBV28 | - | TRBD1
CASSLERGMNTEAFF | TGTGCCAGCAGCTTAGAAAGGGGAATGAACACTGAAGCTTTCTTT | TRBJ1-1 | TRBV7-6 | - | -
CASSPPGGGGNEQFF | TGTGCCAGCAGCCCGCCCGGGGGTGGTGGCAATGAGCAGTTCTTC | TRBJ2-1 | TRBV7-7 | - | -
CASAPGGSSYNSPLHF | TGTGCTAGTGCCCCCGGGGGAAGCTCCTATAATTCACCCCTCCACTTT | TRBJ1-6 | TRBV12-5 | - | -
CASRLLAVNTGELFF | TGTGCCAGCAGGTTACTAGCGGTGAACACCGGGGAGCTGTTTTTT | TRBJ2-2 | TRBV2 | - | TRBD2
CAISDNLGGGVQPQHF | TGTGCCATCAGCGACAATCTAGGGGGGGGAGTTCAGCCCCAGCATTTT | TRBJ1-5 | TRBV10-3 | - | -